This TCR beta chain originates from a study of CD8 T cells in Susac syndrome. General study findings and limits: The authors acknowledged that the study's TCR sequencing and HLA analysis involved relatively few individuals.

The T cells that were sequenced for TCR beta were CD8+ and CD4+ cells from blood. In contrast to the negatively isolated CD8+ and CD4+ T cells, TEMRA cells were FACS-enriched. The V segment lost 5 bases and the J segment 2 bases; nucleotides outside the gene matches: 4. Germline V lookup: CDR1 LNHDA, CDR2 SQIVND (reference sequence). The CDR3 spans 15 residues. As regards this clonotype: No antigen is known for it.

Random hexamers primed reverse transcription of about 0.5 to 1 ug RNA. It was immunoSEQ multiplex PCR that amplified TCR beta CDR3 across 54 Vbeta and 13 Jbeta. TCRdb itself ran the immunoSEQ multiplex PCR reads through MiXCR, one entry per CDR3 protein. The sample lists about 130,000 distinct CDR3 sequences; around 94% were seen once. This chain links TRBV19 with TRBJ2-7, with 12 bases aligning to TRBD2. Sequencing input: CD4+ T cells from PBMCs. The clonotype was recovered from a human donor with multiple sclerosis. Here the CDR3 DNA reads TGTGCCAGTAGTTCACGACTAGCGGGGGCCTACGAGCAGTACTTC. Translation: CASSSRLAGAYEQYF.